A single sample is the source of the 8 T cell receptor beta chains below, sequenced in a study of T cell changes during pregnancy in multiple sclerosis. Clones were sequenced by immunoSEQ multiplex PCR, and TCRdb holds only the in-frame ones, with some missing. Of approximately 50,000 clones listed, 85% to 95% are singletons. Sequencing was performed on CD4+ T cells from peripheral blood mononuclear cells, taken in the third trimester of pregnancy. The receptors derive from a female donor with multiple sclerosis, enrolled in a pregnancy study.

The chain links TRBV27 to TRBJ2-1; 7 bases are shared with TRBD1. V lost 5 bases and J lost 0; bases outside the gene matches: 4. CDR1 and CDR2 from the germline V gene are MNHEY and SMNVEV (reference sequence). The CDR3 extends over 15 amino acids. The CDR3 protein is CASSTDRASYNEQFF. The CDR3 coding sequence is TGTGCCAGCAGTACCGACAGGGCCTCCTACAATGAGCAGTTCTTC.

The V call is TRBV5-4, the J call TRBJ2-2, with 10 bases that match TRBD2. Unmatched junction bases numbered 3, after V lost 3 bases and J lost 1 base. Germline V CDR1 and CDR2: SGHNT, YYREEE (reference sequence). This CDR3 is 16 amino acids long. The CDR3 protein is CASSSRTSGNTGELFF. CDR3 sequence (DNA): TGTGCCAGCAGCTCCCGGACTAGCGGGAACACCGGGGAGCTGTTTTTT.

The chain links TRBV5-1 to TRBJ2-3; perhaps TRBD2 as D (5 bases). Trimming removed 7 bases from V and 0 bases from J, with 12 bases in between. Germline CDR1 is SGHRS and CDR2 is YFSETQ. The CDR3 covers 14 residues. CDR3 coding DNA: TGCGCCAGCTGCGAGGGCCTTAGCACAGATACGCAGTATTTT. Amino acids: CASCEGLSTDTQYF. Full variable domain (rest looked up from reference TRBV5-1 and TRBJ2-3): KAGVTQTPRYLIKTRGQQVTLSCSPISGHRSVSWYQQTPGQGLQFLFEYFSETQRNKGNFPGRFSGRQFSNSRSEMNVSTLELGDSALYLCASCEGLSTDTQYFGPGTRLTVL.

V gene TRBV28 combines with J gene TRBJ1-5; D perhaps matches TRBD1 (6 bases). The CDR3 is made up of 12 amino acids. Germline values: CDR1 MDHEN, CDR2 SYDVKM. V dropped 9 bases and J dropped 4 bases, with 10 bases sitting between them. For the CDR3, the DNA is TGTGCCAGTGCAGGGGAAAATCAGCCCCAGCATTTT. It translates to CASAGENQPQHF.

The V call is TRBV28, the J call TRBJ2-1; 9 positions match TRBD1. The CDR3 is 15 amino acids. V was clipped by 2 bases and J by 7 bases; unmatched bases: 6. CDR1 is MDHEN, CDR2 SYDVKM, per germline. The CDR3 loop reads CASSLRTGAGNEQFF. The CDR3 DNA reads as TGTGCCAGCAGTTTACGGACAGGGGCCGGGAATGAGCAGTTCTTC. Full variable domain (rest looked up from reference TRBV28 and TRBJ2-1): DVKVTQSSRYLVKRTGEKVFLECVQDMDHENMFWYRQDPGLGLRLIYFSYDVKMKEKGDIPEGYSVSREKKERFSLILESASTNQTSMYLCASSLRTGAGNEQFFGPGTRLTVL.

The J gene is TRBJ2-1, the V gene TRBV7-8, with 10 positions matching TRBD2. Germline loops: CDR1 SGHVS, CDR2 FQNEAQ. This CDR3 region has 15 residues. V trimming: 7 bases; J trimming: 8 bases; junction bases outside the gene matches: 11. CDR3 residues: CASTPGEREGHEQFF. CDR3 bases: TGTGCCAGCACCCCAGGGGAGCGGGAGGGCCATGAGCAGTTCTTC.

The DNA of the CDR3 is TGTGCCAGCAGTGAAAACAGATTAATAAACACCATATATTTT. This codes for CASSENRLINTIYF. The V gene is TRBV2, the J gene TRBJ1-3; D ambiguous. The V end was cut by 2 bases, the J end by 6 bases, with 11 bases between. Germline V gene data show CDR1 as SNHLY and CDR2 as FYNNEI. CDR3 length equals 14 residues.

This chain links TRBV4-3 with TRBJ1-1; no reliable D call. V gave up 0 bases and J gave up 8 bases, with 10 bases separating them. Germline V gives CDR1 LGHNA, CDR2 YSLEER. The CDR3 sequence is 13 residues long. Written as DNA, the CDR3 is TGCGCCAGCAGCCAAGATCTGGGCACCGAAGCTTTCTTT. It yields the protein CASSQDLGTEAFF.